This T cell receptor beta chain was documented in a study of T cell responses to AZD1222 COVID-19 vaccine. Trimming cost V 4 bases and J 6 bases; bases outside gene matches: 6. The CDR3 has 15 residues. Germline CDR1 SGHAT, CDR2 FQNNGV. Worth noting for this clone: Its specificity is not known.

Whole-study results and caveats: A reported finding is that nearly half of spike-specific TCRs target unmutated variant regions. Seropositive AZD1222 recipients at baseline numbered only 6 or 7. Distributed over spike, vaccine-associated CD4 TCRs predominated at 160-218 and 743-854.

Measured with immunoSEQ multiplex PCR; TCRdb has only the in-frame clones, and not every one. This table has about 120,000 clones, roughly 88% appearing once. The rearrangement links TRBV11-2 to TRBJ1-2, with TRBD1 matching over 12 bases. The sample consisted of peripheral blood, taken on day 0 of AZD1222 vaccination. This TCR came from an adult in good health. CDR3 amino acids: CASSSRDRGRNGYTF. CDR3 sequence (DNA): TGTGCCAGCAGCTCCCGGGACAGGGGGCGTAATGGCTACACCTTC. Complete variable domain (other parts from reference TRBV11-2 and TRBJ1-2): EAGVAQSPRYKIIEKRQSVAFWCNPISGHATLYWYQQILGQGPKLLIQFQNNGVVDDSQLPKDRFSAERLKGVDSTLKIQPAKLEDSAVYLCASSSRDRGRNGYTFGSGTRLTVV.